This T cell receptor (beta chain) was sequenced in a study of T cells after posttransplantation cyclophosphamide. Trimming left V 8 bases short and J 0 bases short, with 12 bases between. CDR1 is MNHNS and CDR2 is SASEGT in the germline V gene. The CDR3 is 14 amino acids. This table comes from immunoSEQ multiplex PCR, and its TCRdb copy is limited to in-frame clones, with some not included. The sample consists of about 6,500 clones, just under 85% of them appearing once. A marrow graft followed busulfan-fludarabine conditioning, with cyclophosphamide on days +3 and +4. Material: CD8+ T cells sorted from PBMCs, obtained less than 1,500 days after allogeneic stem cell transplant with posttransplant cyclophosphamide. The chain is built from TRBV6-1 and TRBJ2-3; maybe TRBD2 (6 bases). The clonotype originates from a female patient aged 50-65 years who received an allogeneic stem cell transplant from a related donor, was CMV-positive, and had no GVHD. Some T cells may trace back to the graft donor. This chain's CDR3 is CASRELTSTDTQYF. CDR3 DNA: TGTGCCAGCCGGGAGTTGACGAGCACAGATACGCAGTATTTT.